This T cell receptor beta chain emerged from a study of blood T cells in healthy people across ages. The length of the CDR3 is 16 residues. J was trimmed by 5 bases and V by 4 bases; bases with no gene match: 10. The authors ran a second PCR of about 7 to 11 cycles using a sample-barcoded 5' primer and a J-beta primer mix. TCRdb re-derived calls from the 5' RACE reads in MiXCR, one entry per CDR3 protein. Found here are roughly 930,000 distinct CDR3 sequences, roughly 43% of them singletons; the top ten hold roughly 13%. This clonotype was observed a single time. Sequenced: blood. V gene TRBV12-3 or TRBV12-4 combines with J gene TRBJ2-5; 10 nucleotides match TRBD2. The clonotype was recovered from a man aged 25 to 40 in good health. CDR3 nucleotide sequence: TGTGCCAGCAGTTCGACGACTAGCGGGCCCGCGGAGACCCAGTACTTC. This translates into CASSSTTSGPAETQYF.